The present TCR beta chain was sequenced within a study of T-cell memory formation after mild COVID-19. Study at large: Largely donor-specific TCR clusters were found. Study outcomes and limitations: The authors left the SARS-CoV-2 specificity of second-wave clones peaking on day 37 unconfirmed. Among contracting clones, CD4+ were mainly CM/EM and CD8+ enriched in EMRA.

TCRdb re-called the 5' RACE reads through MiXCR, storing one row per CDR3 protein. The sample records around 530,000 distinct CDR3 sequences, roughly 22% being singletons. V lost 6 bases, J lost 6 bases, and 15 bases lay in between. The CDR3 has 15 amino acids. The germline CDR1 and CDR2 sequences are MNHNS and SASEGT. About this clonotype itself: The antigen is not known.

Specimen: PBMCs or a T cell subset sorted from them (not recorded which). The TCR originated in an adult woman who had mild COVID-19 (a few samples of this study predate the infection). Cell type and time point are not known. The chain couples TRBV6-1 to TRBJ1-6; a possible D gene is TRBD1 (6 bases). The CDR3: CASRTTGGTNSPLHF. The CDR3 region has the DNA TGTGCCAGCAGGACGACGGGGGGCACTAATTCACCCCTCCACTTT.